These T cell receptor beta chains were read from a single sample in a study of CD8 T cells in ankylosing spondylitis. TCRdb reprocessed the 5' RACE reads with MiXCR, giving one entry per CDR3 protein. The sample consists of 250,000 to 350,000 distinct CDR3 sequences, roughly 20% of them appearing once. The sample comprised blood, either unsorted or a sorted T cell fraction (not recorded which). The origin of the receptors is a female donor with ankylosing spondylitis or in good health (not recorded which). Both conserved end residues are part of each CDR3. The D gene is left open where the match is weak. The size field is filled for only some rows; it gives once, few, many or a size class.

>TRBD2|-|TRBV20-1|TRBJ2-1
TGCAGTGCTAGAGGCCTAGCGGGACCGTACAATGAGCAGTTCTTC
CSARGLAGPYNEQFF
>-|few|TRBV12-3/TRBV12-4|TRBJ1-2
TGTGCCAGCAGCCAATCCCTCCAAGGGGGCTACACCTTC
CASSQSLQGGYTF
>TRBD2|many|TRBV29-1|TRBJ2-1
TGCAGCGTTGACCGAGGAACTAGCGGGAACGTAAATGAGCAGTTCTTC
CSVDRGTSGNVNEQFF
>-|-|TRBV6-1|TRBJ2-3
TGTGCCAGCAGTGAAAGCCTGATGCGAGGTGCAGATACGCAGTATTTT
CASSESLMRGADTQYF
>-|-|TRBV5-8|TRBJ2-5
TGTGCCAGCAGGCCGGGCGGGACCCAGGGTGAGACCCAGTACTTC
CASRPGGTQGETQYF
>-|many|TRBV3-1|TRBJ1-5
TGTGCCAGCAGCCAAGGTAACAATCAGCCCCAGCATTTT
CASSQGNNQPQHF
>-|many|TRBV10-2|TRBJ2-5
TGCGCCAGCAGTCGCGGGTTACGTGAGACCCAGTACTTC
CASSRGLRETQYF
>TRBD2|-|TRBV7-7|TRBJ2-5
TGTGCCAGCAGACTAGCGCCGCAAGAGACCCAGTACTTC
CASRLAPQETQYF
>-|once|TRBV15|TRBJ2-5
TGTGCCACCAGCAAATTGGGGGTGGAGACCCAGTACTTC
CATSKLGVETQYF
>-|-|TRBV4-2|TRBJ2-1
TGTGCCAGCAGCCAAGATTACCGCTTGACTGAGCAGTTCTTC
CASSQDYRLTEQFF
>-|-|TRBV4-3|TRBJ2-6
TGCGCCAGCAGCCCTTCCTACCTATGGGCCAACGTCCTGACTTTC
CASSPSYLWANVLTF